The rows below give T cell receptor beta chains drawn from one sample of a study of identical twins. TCRdb passed the 5' RACE reads through MiXCR, listing each CDR3 protein once. The table records hundreds of thousands of distinct CDR3 sequences, roughly 9.7% of them present only once. This sample also appeared in a second study, on yellow fever vaccine responses in identical twins.

The specimen sequenced was CD8+ T cells sorted from blood. These receptors came from a woman between 18 and 30 years old in good health. The CDR3 runs from the conserved cysteine through the conserved F or W. A D gene is named only where the DNA matches it firmly. Clone size is shown for a subset of rows, as once, few, many or a class of expanded clone.

CDR3aa,CDR3nt,abundance,d_gene,v_gene,j_gene
CASKPLNRDEQFF,TGTGCCAGCAAACCCCTAAACCGCGATGAGCAGTTCTTC,NA,NA,TRBV6-6,TRBJ2-1
CASSLREGHSNQPQHF,TGTGCCAGCAGCTTAAGAGAGGGACACAGCAATCAGCCCCAGCATTTT,few,NA,TRBV7-2,TRBJ1-5
CASSLALSRRYDMNTEVFF,TGTGCCAGCAGCTTAGCGTTAAGTAGAAGATATGACATGAACACTGAAGTTTTCTTT,NA,NA,TRBV11-1,TRBJ1-1
CASGVLAGGGEQFF,TGTGCCTCGGGTGTCCTAGCGGGGGGAGGGGAGCAGTTCTTC,few,TRBD2,TRBV6-1,TRBJ2-1
CASTPTYEQYF,TGTGCCAGCACCCCAACCTACGAGCAGTACTTC,many,NA,TRBV25-1,TRBJ2-7
CASKGVSVGYTF,TGTGCCAGTAAGGGGGTATCGGTCGGCTACACCTTC,many,NA,TRBV27,TRBJ1-2
CASSPPRGPETQYF,TGTGCCAGCAGTCCACCTCGGGGGCCGGAGACCCAGTACTTC,few,NA,TRBV28,TRBJ2-5
CAISEGIGQRGNEQYF,TGTGCCATCAGTGAGGGAATCGGACAGAGGGGGAACGAGCAGTACTTC,few,NA,TRBV10-3,TRBJ2-7
CASSQELGLAYNEQFF,TGCGCCAGCAGCCAAGAATTGGGACTAGCCTACAATGAGCAGTTCTTC,many,TRBD2,TRBV4-1,TRBJ2-1
CSARDHRGAVSTDTQYF,TGCAGTGCTAGAGATCACAGGGGGGCGGTAAGCACAGATACGCAGTATTTT,few,TRBD1,TRBV20-1,TRBJ2-3
CASSLSSWRTYNEQFF,TGTGCCAGCAGCCTCTCCTCGTGGCGGACCTACAATGAGCAGTTCTTC,few,NA,TRBV7-8,TRBJ2-1
CATSRSPLLDLEDEQYF,TGTGCCACCAGCAGAAGCCCCCTCCTCGACCTCGAGGACGAGCAGTACTTC,NA,NA,TRBV15,TRBJ2-7
CASSPGLAGVQETQYF,TGTGCCAGCAGTCCTGGACTAGCGGGAGTCCAAGAGACCCAGTACTTC,NA,TRBD2,TRBV28,TRBJ2-5
CASSLIGLAGSQETQYF,TGTGCCAGCAGCTTGATAGGACTAGCGGGGAGTCAAGAGACCCAGTACTTC,many,TRBD2,TRBV5-5,TRBJ2-5
CASSPPGGLQITGELFF,TGCGCCAGCAGCCCCCCGGGGGGACTACAAATCACCGGGGAGCTGTTTTTT,few,TRBD2,TRBV4-1,TRBJ2-2
CASGLRGPYYGYTF,TGTGCCAGCGGCCTTAGGGGGCCGTACTATGGCTACACCTTC,few,TRBD1,TRBV27,TRBJ1-2
CASSYSTGSGGELFF,TGTGCCAGCAGTTACTCGACAGGGAGCGGCGGGGAGCTGTTTTTT,many,TRBD1,TRBV6-5,TRBJ2-2
CASSLDSQETQYF,TGTGCCAGCAGCCTTGACTCACAAGAGACCCAGTACTTC,many,NA,TRBV4-2,TRBJ2-5
CASSLGHNSPLHF,TGTGCCAGCAGCTTGGGACACAATTCACCCCTCCACTTT,few,NA,TRBV7-9,TRBJ1-6
CAWSLLGTGDRTGELFF,TGTGCCTGGAGTTTACTCGGGACAGGGGATAGAACCGGGGAGCTGTTTTTT,few,TRBD1,TRBV30,TRBJ2-2
CASSLGGTPGYEQYF,TGTGCCAGCAGCTTGGGAGGGACCCCGGGCTACGAGCAGTACTTC,few,NA,TRBV5-6,TRBJ2-7
CASTDPPGTSGTGELFF,TGTGCCAGTACCGACCCTCCCGGGACTAGCGGGACCGGGGAGCTGTTTTTT,NA,TRBD2,TRBV19,TRBJ2-2
CASSQDGTSGGVTLEQFF,TGTGCCAGCAGCCAAGACGGGACTAGCGGGGGGGTTACCCTTGAGCAGTTCTTC,medium-sized,TRBD2,TRBV4-2,TRBJ2-1
CASSPLTSGGADTQYF,TGTGCCAGCAGCCCACTGACTAGCGGGGGAGCAGATACGCAGTATTTT,many,TRBD2,TRBV27,TRBJ2-3
CASSSPQGNSYNEQFF,TGTGCCAGCAGCTCTCCACAGGGTAACTCCTACAATGAGCAGTTCTTC,many,NA,TRBV11-2,TRBJ2-1
CASSLRVLLSEQFF,TGTGCCAGCAGCTTGCGTGTGTTACTTAGTGAGCAGTTCTTC,many,NA,TRBV5-6,TRBJ2-1
CSARGSVAGFQETQYF,TGCAGTGCTAGAGGGTCGGTAGCGGGGTTCCAAGAGACCCAGTACTTC,NA,TRBD2,TRBV20-1,TRBJ2-5
CASGHRSSYEQYF,TGTGCCAGCGGTCACAGGAGCTCCTACGAGCAGTACTTC,NA,NA,TRBV27,TRBJ2-7
CSAEPHRQGGQPQHF,TGCAGTGCTGAGCCCCACAGGCAGGGGGGTCAGCCCCAGCATTTT,NA,TRBD1,TRBV20-1,TRBJ1-5
CASSGRNQPQHF,TGTGCCAGCAGCGGACGGAATCAGCCCCAGCATTTT,few,NA,TRBV27,TRBJ1-5
CASSPYRAENTEAFF,TGTGCCAGCAGCCCCTACCGGGCGGAGAACACTGAAGCTTTCTTT,NA,NA,TRBV14,TRBJ1-1
CASSPRNYYEQYF,TGTGCCAGCAGCCCGCGGAACTACTACGAGCAGTACTTC,NA,NA,TRBV27,TRBJ2-7
CASSKDPYNEQFF,TGTGCCAGCAGTAAGGACCCTTACAATGAGCAGTTCTTC,NA,NA,TRBV6-1,TRBJ2-1
CASRSPQGHEQYF,TGTGCCAGCAGGTCCCCACAGGGCCACGAGCAGTACTTC,many,NA,TRBV3-1,TRBJ2-7
CASTYNTGELFF,TGTGCCAGCACCTACAACACCGGGGAGCTGTTTTTT,NA,NA,TRBV11-2,TRBJ2-2
CASSARAQETQYF,TGTGCCAGCAGCGCCCGGGCCCAAGAGACCCAGTACTTC,many,NA,TRBV9,TRBJ2-5
CASSLGDSSSYNEQFF,TGTGCTAGCAGCTTAGGCGACAGTAGCTCCTACAATGAGCAGTTCTTC,NA,NA,TRBV7-7,TRBJ2-1
CASSQTMGRELFF,TGCGCCAGCAGTCAGACGATGGGGAGGGAGCTGTTTTTT,many,NA,TRBV4-3,TRBJ2-2
CASSPAFTDTQYF,TGTGCCAGCAGCCCCGCCTTCACAGATACGCAGTATTTT,few,NA,TRBV7-9,TRBJ2-3
CAWSVLGIEQFF,TGTGCCTGGAGTGTACTAGGGATTGAGCAGTTCTTC,NA,NA,TRBV30,TRBJ2-1
CASSAGGTQYF,TGTGCCAGCAGTGCCGGGGGGACCCAGTACTTC,few,NA,TRBV27,TRBJ2-5
CASSPQSSGANVLTF,TGCGCCAGCAGCCCACAGAGCTCTGGGGCCAACGTCCTGACTTTC,NA,NA,TRBV4-3,TRBJ2-6
CASRDGGGSTDTQYF,TGTGCCAGCAGAGACGGTGGGGGCAGCACAGATACGCAGTATTTT,NA,NA,TRBV6-1,TRBJ2-3
CASRQLQGYTGELFF,TGTGCCAGCAGACAATTACAGGGCTACACCGGGGAGCTGTTTTTT,few,NA,TRBV27,TRBJ2-2
CASVHVEQLLRGGQETQYF,TGTGCCAGCGTTCATGTAGAACAGTTGCTGCGCGGCGGACAAGAGACCCAGTACTTC,NA,NA,TRBV11-1,TRBJ2-5
CASRDSLTYNEQFF,TGTGCCAGCAGGGACTCCCTGACCTACAATGAGCAGTTCTTC,NA,NA,TRBV12-3/TRBV12-4,TRBJ2-1